Shown below are 20 T cell receptor beta chains from a single sample sequenced in a study of cytomegalovirus exposure and HLA in healthy donors (dated by TCRdb to about 2017). The method was the immunoSEQ multiplex PCR assay. For the multiplex PCR, a mixture combining 60 forward primers for TCR Vbeta segments and 13 reverse primers for TCR Jbeta segments was used. TCRdb limited this immuneACCESS table to in-frame rearrangements with V and J called. A share of clones is missing; checked studies link under half to unresolved V genes, and the rest is unexplained. The sample includes some 150,000 clones, with about a tenth observed a single time. The leading ten clones occupy around 1.9% of the sample. What was sequenced was PBMCs. Receptor source: a male donor in good health and CMV-seronegative.

CDR3 sequence reads: CASSYPQGATNYGYTF. The CDR3, as DNA: TGTGCCAGCAGTTACCCGCAGGGGGCGACTAACTATGGCTACACCTTC. This chain links TRBV6-6 with TRBJ1-2; 8 bases line up with TRBD1. The CDR3 loop spans 16 amino acids. From germline, CDR1 is MNHNY and CDR2 SVGAGI (reference sequence). The V gene end was trimmed by 2 bases and the J gene end by 0 bases; junction bases not matched to a gene: 5.

This clone was picked up a small number of times. CDR3 nucleotide sequence: TGTGCCAGCAGTACTAGCGGGGGACCGACCCAGTACTTC. Residues: CASSTSGGPTQYF. The rearrangement joins TRBV6-5 to TRBJ2-5, with 11 bases matching TRBD2. Trimming removed 5 bases from V and 7 bases from J; junction bases left unmatched: 3. The CDR3 spans 13 residues. The germline V gene encodes CDR1 MNHEY and CDR2 SVGAGI.

This clone was picked up a small number of times. This chain links TRBV7-2 with TRBJ2-7; a possible D gene is TRBD2 (5 bases). This CDR3 spans 13 amino acids. Per germline, CDR1 SGHTA and CDR2 FQGNSA. Between the trimmed V and J ends, which lost 3 bases and 6 bases, there was a span of 12 bases. CDR3 protein: CASSFGRTGEQYF. The CDR3 DNA is TGTGCCAGCAGCTTTGGACGGACTGGCGAGCAGTACTTC.

This clone came up a few times. The rearrangement uses TRBV10-3 and TRBJ2-3; D call uncertain. V was trimmed by 0 bases and J by 0 bases, leaving 7 bases between them. From germline, CDR1 is ENHRY and CDR2 SYGVKD. The CDR3 contains 15 residues. CDR3 nucleotides: TGTGCCATCAGTGAGTCTGACACTAGCACAGATACGCAGTATTTT. Translating gives CAISESDTSTDTQYF.

V and J are TRBV7-2 and TRBJ2-4; no clear D. Germline CDR1 and CDR2: SGHTA and FQGNSA. The CDR3 extends over 14 amino acids. V dropped 1 base and J dropped 3 bases, with 7 bases sitting between them. In nucleotides, the CDR3 is TGTGCCAGCAGCTTAGGTTCGAGCAAAAACATTCAGTACTTC. Amino acids: CASSLGSSKNIQYF.

This clone was seen more than once but under ten times. The chain uses TRBV28 and TRBJ2-4, with a tentative D call TRBD2 (7 bases). CDR1 and CDR2 from the germline V gene are MDHEN and SYDVKM. This CDR3 region has 14 residues. The V end lost 6 bases, the J end lost 7 bases, and 16 bases lay between the germline ends. As DNA, the CDR3 is TGTGCCAGCAGCCCGGGGGGCCGAGCGAACATTCAGTACTTC. It translates to CASSPGGRANIQYF.

This clone has only a few counts. The gene calls are TRBV19 and TRBJ1-1; tentatively, D is TRBD1 (5 bases). The germline CDR1 and CDR2 sequences are LNHDA and SQIVND (reference sequence). V was shortened by 5 bases and J by 3 bases, with 10 bases between the two germline ends. This CDR3 has 13 residues. CDR3 in DNA: TGTGCCAGTAGTTTCCGACAGCACACTGAAGCTTTCTTT. It specifies CASSFRQHTEAFF.

This clone was counted between two and nine times. V gene TRBV19 combines with J gene TRBJ1-5; D ambiguous. Germline CDR1 is LNHDA and CDR2 is SQIVND (reference sequence). The CDR3 totals 15 residues. The germline V and J ends were trimmed by 5 bases and 1 base, with 12 bases remaining between them. CDR3 nucleotides: TGTGCCAGTAGTTATGTGGGAGTAAGCAATCAGCCCCAGCATTTT. Translated: CASSYVGVSNQPQHF.

V gene TRBV10-3 combines with J gene TRBJ1-1, with no clear D. Germline V CDR1 and CDR2: ENHRY, SYGVKD. The ends were cut back, 1 base at V and 2 bases at J, with 11 bases in the middle. This CDR3 has 15 amino acids. The CDR3 DNA follows: TGTGCCATCAGTGAGTACCCAGGCGTAAACACTGAAGCTTTCTTT. Translating gives CAISEYPGVNTEAFF.

This sequence joins TRBV4-3 and TRBJ2-1, with TRBD2 as a possible D gene (6 bases). The germline CDR1 and CDR2 sequences are LGHNA and YSLEER. With 0 bases removed from V and 8 bases from J, the gap between germline ends came to 11 bases. The CDR3 has 14 amino acids. CDR3 nucleotide sequence: TGCGCCAGCAGCCAAGATCGGAGGGCCGATGAGCAGTTCTTC. It is translated as CASSQDRRADEQFF.

This rearrangement joins TRBV28 to TRBJ1-5; D call uncertain. Germline lookup yields CDR1 MDHEN and CDR2 SYDVKM. Trimming cost V 2 bases and J 4 bases, with 9 bases left between them. The CDR3 totals 14 residues. The DNA of the CDR3 is TGTGCCAGCAGTTTACCGACGGGGAATCAGCCCCAGCATTTT. Amino acid sequence: CASSLPTGNQPQHF.

The table lists this clone with a few counts. The genes are TRBV5-1 and TRBJ2-3; 14 bases are shared with TRBD2. Losses at the gene ends were 2 bases for V and 1 base for J; bases not matched to a gene: 3. There are 17 residues in the CDR3. Germline V gives CDR1 SGHRS, CDR2 YFSETQ. The CDR3 sequence: CASSFGLAGGRTDTQYF. The CDR3 DNA follows: TGCGCCAGCAGCTTCGGACTAGCGGGAGGACGCACAGATACGCAGTATTTT. Full variable domain (remainder filled in from reference TRBV5-1 and TRBJ2-3): KAGVTQTPRYLIKTRGQQVTLSCSPISGHRSVSWYQQTPGQGLQFLFEYFSETQRNKGNFPGRFSGRQFSNSRSEMNVSTLELGDSALYLCASSFGLAGGRTDTQYFGPGTRLTVL.

The chain joins TRBV10-2 to TRBJ2-3; TRBD2 matches at 8 bases. The length of the CDR3 is 15 residues. The germline V gene encodes CDR1 WSHSY and CDR2 SAAADI. Germline trimming cut 3 bases from V and 2 bases from J; bases unmatched to any gene: 4. The chain's CDR3 is CASSDVRGATDTQYF. CDR3 bases: TGCGCCAGCAGTGACGTGCGGGGGGCCACAGATACGCAGTATTTT.

This clone showed up just a few times. The chain has TRBV29-1 and TRBJ2-7; 7 nucleotides align to TRBD1. CDR1 is SQVTM and CDR2 is ANQGSEA in the germline V gene. The CDR3 has 13 residues. V shed 4 bases, J shed 2 bases, and the junction held 5 bases outside the gene matches. CDR3 bases: TGCAGCGTTGTAGGGGGCCCGACCTACGAGCAGTACTTC. The encoded protein is CSVVGGPTYEQYF.

This clone was detected a few times. The CDR3 nucleotides read TGTGCCAGCAGCCAAGATCCCGGGACTGAAGCTTTCTTT. Translating it yields CASSQDPGTEAFF. The V and J genes are TRBV4-2 and TRBJ1-1, with D uncertain. The CDR3 is made up of 13 amino acids. Trimming took 0 bases from V and 5 from J, leaving 7 bases between them. Germline V CDR1 and CDR2: LGHNA, YNFKEQ.

On this clone: The junction shows a germline mismatch at one end, possibly a read error. The chain joins TRBV7-9 to TRBJ1-6; TRBD1 might be the D (5 bases). Germline assignment: CDR1 SEHNR and CDR2 FQNEAQ (reference sequence). The CDR3 runs 14 residues. The CDR3 region is CASSLPGTASPLYF. The CDR3 bases are TGTGCCAGCAGCTTACCAGGGACTGCCTCACCCCTCTACTTT.

This clone turned up a few times. V is TRBV4-1 and J is TRBJ1-6; TRBD1 agrees at 12 bases. The germline V gene has CDR1 MGHRA and CDR2 YSYEKL. This CDR3 contains 16 residues. V trimming: 2 bases; J trimming: 7 bases; junction bases outside the gene matches: 3. The CDR3: CASSQPGQGANSPLHF. CDR3 nucleotide sequence: TGCGCCAGCAGCCAACCGGGACAGGGGGCGAATTCACCCCTCCACTTT.

This chain uses TRBV13 with TRBJ2-1; TRBD2 agrees at 14 bases. Unmatched junction bases numbered 4, after V lost 5 bases and J lost 7 bases. The germline gives CDR1 PRHDT, CDR2 FYEKMQ (reference sequence). The CDR3 has 15 residues. The CDR3 sequence is CASSPRLAGGNEQFF. For the CDR3, the DNA is TGTGCCAGCAGCCCTCGACTAGCGGGAGGGAATGAGCAGTTCTTC.

The chain combines TRBV28 with TRBJ1-6; D remains unclear. CDR1 is MDHEN and CDR2 is SYDVKM in the germline V gene. The CDR3 is 12 amino acids. V lost 5 bases to trimming and J lost 5 bases, with 4 bases between them. In DNA form, the CDR3 reads TGTGCCAGCAGTCGTGATAATTCACCCCTCCACTTT. It yields the protein CASSRDNSPLHF.

There are a few counts of this clone. The chain employs TRBV27 and TRBJ2-7, with D possibly being TRBD2 (7 bases). From germline, CDR1 is MNHEY and CDR2 SMNVEV (reference sequence). The V gene lost 4 bases and the J gene lost 2 bases, with 12 bases spanning the gap. This CDR3 has 14 amino acids. CDR3 sequence (DNA): TGTGCCAGCAGTTACGGGGGGCCCGCCTACGAGCAGTACTTC. Translating gives CASSYGGPAYEQYF.